The clone carrying this T cell receptor (beta chain) was found a few times. The sample belongs to a study of blood T cell repertoires in COVID-19. About the research overall: Collection of acute and convalescent COVID-19 samples took place in the United States, Italy and Spain. Sources were T cells, B-cell-depleted T cells, or PBMCs; the material itself was cDNA or gDNA.

Original data processing: Amplifying reference gene primers gave estimates of nucleated cell counts. Clones were read by immunoSEQ multiplex PCR, and TCRdb kept only the in-frame ones, dropping some. V, J and clone size are taken as reported in that table, and D and trimming were inferred from the DNA itself. The sample lists 140,000 to 150,000 clones; more than 75% were seen once. Sequencing was carried out using peripheral blood. This TCR came from a man aged 55 to 70 with acute or convalescent COVID-19.

CDR3 loop: CASSSRQGGNNEQFF. The DNA of the CDR3 is TGCGCCAGCAGCTCCCGACAGGGAGGTAACAATGAGCAGTTCTTC. The rearrangement uses TRBV5-1 and TRBJ2-1, with D possibly TRBD1 on 7 matching bases. The germline V gene has CDR1 SGHRS and CDR2 YFSETQ. Trimming shortened V by 3 bases and J by 5 bases, and 15 bases separated the two germline ends. CDR3 length: 15 residues.